These 31 T cell receptor beta chains were sequenced from one sample in a study of CD8+ T cells in alopecia areata. cDNA reverse transcribed from extracted RNA served as the sequencing template. The protocol was immunoSEQ multiplex PCR, while the TCRdb copy is restricted to in-frame clones and leaves out a portion. The table lists around 120,000 clones, less than 50% of them singletons. The sequencing input was NKG2D-low CD8+ T cells sorted from blood. The receptor set was obtained from a human donor with alopecia areata.

This clone has only a few counts. V is TRBV11-1 and J is TRBJ2-3, with D possibly being TRBD2 (6 bases). CDR3 length equals 17 residues. Germline loops: CDR1 SGHAT, CDR2 FQDESV (reference sequence). V gave up 1 base and J gave up 2 bases, with 16 bases separating them. The CDR3 spells CASSLGRENPSTDTQYF. CDR3 DNA sequence: TGTGCCAGCAGCTTAGGGAGGGAAAATCCCTCCACAGATACGCAGTATTTT.

This sequence joins TRBV27 and TRBJ2-1, with no clear D. The V gene lost 5 bases and the J gene lost 5 bases, with 4 bases spanning the gap. The CDR3 runs 11 residues. Looked up from germline, CDR1 is MNHEY and CDR2 is SMNVEV (reference sequence). The CDR3 region has the DNA TGTGCCAGCAGTACCGACAATGAGCAGTTCTTC. Translated, it gives CASSTDNEQFF.

The chain recombines TRBV29-1 with TRBJ2-1, with D possibly being TRBD2 (6 bases). This CDR3 has 14 residues. Germline V gene data show CDR1 as SQVTM and CDR2 as ANQGSEA. Trimming took off 4 bases at V and 3 bases at J, with 13 bases between the two ends. As DNA, the CDR3 is TGCAGCGTTGGGGGAGGAACAGTCTACAATGAGCAGTTCTTC. Amino acids: CSVGGGTVYNEQFF.

This clone was found once. The chain uses TRBV30 and TRBJ2-7; 7 bases are a match to TRBD1. Germline V lookup: CDR1 GTSNPN, CDR2 SVGIG (reference sequence). The CDR3 runs 13 residues. V lost 0 bases and J lost 6; bases outside the gene matches: 5. CDR3 nucleotide sequence: TGTGCCTGGAGTGTCGGTCGACAGGGCGAGCAGTACTTC. Protein: CAWSVGRQGEQYF.

In this sample, this clone turned up once. This chain uses TRBV11-2 with TRBJ2-7; no firm D call. From germline, CDR1 is SGHAT and CDR2 FQNNGV. The CDR3 totals 14 residues. Trimming took 1 base from V and 3 from J, leaving 10 bases between them. CDR3 in DNA: TGTGCCAGCAGCTTAGGGGGTGAAGACTACGAGCAGTACTTC. Protein: CASSLGGEDYEQYF.

The chain uses TRBV5-4 and TRBJ2-3, with 9 bases fitting TRBD2. The J segment lost 0 bases and the V segment lost 0 bases, leaving 11 bases of the junction unmatched. This CDR3 comprises 19 residues. Germline V CDR1 and CDR2: SGHNT, YYREEE (reference sequence). CDR3 sequence: CASSLEREAGGPSTDTQYF. The CDR3 region has the DNA TGTGCCAGCAGCTTGGAGAGGGAAGCGGGGGGCCCTAGCACAGATACGCAGTATTTT. The full variable domain, in which reference TRBV5-4 and TRBJ2-3 provide the parts outside the CDR3, is ETGVTQSPTHLIKTRGQQVTLRCSSQSGHNTVSWYQQALGQGPQFIFQYYREEENGRGNFPPRFSGLQFPNYSSELNVNALELDDSALYLCASSLEREAGGPSTDTQYFGPGTRLTVL.

This clone was observed a handful of times. The chain combines TRBV15 with TRBJ1-4, with TRBD1 matching over 7 bases. The V segment lost 6 bases and the J segment 7 bases; nucleotides outside the gene matches: 8. Germline V gene data show CDR1 as LNHNV and CDR2 as YYDKDF (reference sequence). This CDR3 spans 14 amino acids. As DNA, the CDR3 is TGTGCCACCAGTTCAACAGGGGTCAGTGAAAAACTGTTTTTT. It codes for CATSSTGVSEKLFF.

CDR3 bases: TGCAGCGTTGAAGGGACTAGCGGGGGCTCGTACAATGAGCAGTTCTTC. Translated, it gives CSVEGTSGGSYNEQFF. The V call is TRBV29-1, the J call TRBJ2-1; TRBD2 agrees at 13 bases. With V trimmed by 1 base and J by 4 bases, 4 bases remained unmatched. Germline CDR1 and CDR2: SQVTM and ANQGSEA. This CDR3 spans 16 amino acids.

The rearrangement uses TRBV29-1 and TRBJ2-7, with D hard to call. There are 11 residues in the CDR3. The germline gives CDR1 SQVTM, CDR2 ANQGSEA. V was cut by 4 bases and J by 6 bases, with 10 bases left in between. The CDR3 region is CSVVTVLEQYF. The CDR3 DNA follows: TGCAGCGTTGTAACCGTTCTCGAGCAGTACTTC.

This clone was seen a few times. The rearrangement joins TRBV14 to TRBJ2-3; D is uncertain. CDR1 and CDR2 (germline): SGHDN, FVKESK. V lost 3 bases and J 2 bases, leaving 12 bases between the germline ends. The CDR3 runs to 15 residues. CDR3 sequence reads: CASSQTSATTDTQYF. The CDR3 DNA follows: TGTGCCAGCAGCCAGACTTCGGCGACCACAGATACGCAGTATTTT.

The CDR3 coding sequence is TGTGCCAGCAGCTTTACAGGGACAGATACGCAGTATTTT. It codes for CASSFTGTDTQYF. V and J are TRBV11-2 and TRBJ2-3; possible D gene TRBD1, 6 bases. The CDR3 length is 13 residues. V was trimmed by 3 bases and J by 3 bases, leaving 7 bases between them. CDR1 is SGHAT and CDR2 is FQNNGV in the germline V gene. The whole variable domain, remainder taken from reference TRBV11-2 and TRBJ2-3, is EAGVAQSPRYKIIEKRQSVAFWCNPISGHATLYWYQQILGQGPKLLIQFQNNGVVDDSQLPKDRFSAERLKGVDSTLKIQPAKLEDSAVYLCASSFTGTDTQYFGPGTRLTVL.

This clone was detected a few times. The chain is built from TRBV11-2 and TRBJ2-7; weak D call: TRBD2 (5 bases). The germline V and J ends were trimmed by 2 bases and 5 bases, with 10 bases remaining between them. The CDR3 has 13 residues. Germline V gene lookup returns CDR1 SGHAT and CDR2 FQNNGV. This CDR3 is CASSLSDGNEQYF. The CDR3, as DNA: TGTGCCAGCAGCTTATCGGACGGGAACGAGCAGTACTTC.

V is TRBV25-1 and J is TRBJ2-7; D perhaps matches TRBD2 (5 bases). The V gene lost 8 bases and the J gene lost 3 bases, with 11 bases spanning the gap. This CDR3 is 12 amino acids long. Per germline, CDR1 MGHDK and CDR2 SYGVNS. This CDR3 reads CASEGKIYEQYF. In DNA form, the CDR3 reads TGTGCCAGCGAGGGCAAAATCTACGAGCAGTACTTC.

This clone was seen only once. V usage is TRBV27 and J usage is TRBJ2-1; 7 positions agree with TRBD1. CDR3 length equals 14 residues. J was trimmed by 2 bases and V by 9 bases; bases with no gene match: 7. CDR1 is MNHEY and CDR2 is SMNVEV in the germline V gene (reference sequence). The CDR3 loop is CASGVQGAYNEQFF. CDR3 coding DNA: TGTGCCAGTGGTGTCCAGGGGGCCTACAATGAGCAGTTCTTC.

The chain carries TRBV20-1 and TRBJ2-7; tentatively, D is TRBD1 (6 bases). The CDR3 contains 11 residues. The germline CDR1 and CDR2 sequences are DFQATT and SNEGSKA (reference sequence). V dropped 5 bases and J dropped 5 bases, with 10 bases sitting between them. The CDR3, as DNA: TGCAGTGCTCCACAGGGCAACGAGCAGTACTTC. Translating it yields CSAPQGNEQYF.

This clone was detected a few times. The V and J genes are TRBV19 and TRBJ2-7; D may correspond to TRBD1 or TRBD2 (5 bases each). Germline values: CDR1 LNHDA, CDR2 SQIVND (reference sequence). Trimming stripped 1 base from V and 3 bases from J, with 7 bases between. There are 13 residues in the CDR3. CDR3 region: CASSIGDDYEQYF. The CDR3 DNA reads TGTGCCAGTAGTATAGGGGACGACTACGAGCAGTACTTC.

This chain links TRBV27 with TRBJ2-5, with D maybe TRBD2 (5 bases). Germline V gene sequence: CDR1 MNHEY, CDR2 SMNVEV (reference sequence). The CDR3 runs 15 residues. Deletions cut 6 bases from V and 1 base from J, with 15 bases between. CDR3 sequence reads: CASSPAGKLQETQYF. In DNA form, the CDR3 reads TGTGCCAGCAGCCCGGCCGGGAAACTCCAAGAGACCCAGTACTTC.

The chain is built from TRBV29-1 and TRBJ2-7, with D maybe TRBD2 (6 bases). This CDR3 region has 12 residues. Germline V gene sequence: CDR1 SQVTM, CDR2 ANQGSEA. V shed 0 bases and J shed 9 bases, with 12 bases lying between them. CDR3 loop: CSVEDGEEGQYF. CDR3 sequence (DNA): TGCAGCGTTGAAGACGGAGAGGAGGGGCAGTACTTC.

This chain connects TRBV28 to TRBJ2-7, with no clear D. The CDR3 length is 12 residues. Trimming cost V 5 bases and J 4 bases, with 9 bases left between them. Germline values: CDR1 MDHEN, CDR2 SYDVKM. The CDR3 coding sequence is TGTGCCAGCAGTCCTTCACCGTACGAGCAGTACTTC. Residues: CASSPSPYEQYF.

This clone was seen a handful of times. In DNA, the CDR3 is TGCGCCAGCAGACATGAGAACAGGAACTACGAGCAGTACTTC. Its protein is CASRHENRNYEQYF. The rearrangement uses TRBV5-1 and TRBJ2-7; D might be TRBD1 (5 bases). Looked up from germline, CDR1 is SGHRS and CDR2 is YFSETQ. This CDR3 has 14 amino acids. V lost 5 bases and J lost 3, with 15 bases in between.

CDR3 sequence (DNA): TGTGCCTGGAGTCCGCCCCTAGCGTCCGCAGATACGCAGTATTTT. Its protein product is CAWSPPLASADTQYF. The V gene is TRBV30, the J gene TRBJ2-3; possibly TRBD2 for D (6 bases). The CDR3 is 15 residues long. Looked up from germline, CDR1 is GTSNPN and CDR2 is SVGIG (reference sequence). Trimming shortened V by 2 bases and J by 4 bases, and 16 bases separated the two germline ends.

This chain connects TRBV14 to TRBJ2-1; D may be TRBD2 (6 bases). The CDR3 is made up of 13 amino acids. Trimming took 4 bases from V and 5 from J, leaving 9 bases between them. CDR1 is SGHDN, CDR2 FVKESK, per germline. The CDR3 loop reads CASSRSGHNEQFF. CDR3 bases: TGTGCCAGCAGCCGGAGCGGGCACAATGAGCAGTTCTTC. Using reference TRBV14 and TRBJ2-1 for the parts outside the CDR3, the full variable domain is EAGVTQFPSHSVIEKGQTVTLRCDPISGHDNLYWYRRVMGKEIKFLLHFVKESKQDESGMPNNRFLAERTGGTYSTLKVQPAELEDSGVYFCASSRSGHNEQFFGPGTRLTVL.

The V call is TRBV9, the J call TRBJ2-3; TRBD2 aligns across 8 bases. Trimming removed 4 bases from V and 3 bases from J; junction bases left unmatched: 7. Germline-derived CDR1 and CDR2 are SGDLS and YYNGEE. The length of the CDR3 is 15 residues. The CDR3 region is CASSLTSGETDTQYF. DNA of the CDR3: TGTGCCAGCAGCCTAACTAGCGGCGAAACAGATACGCAGTATTTT.

This clone was detected a few times. V is TRBV4-3 and J is TRBJ2-2; 9 bases agree with TRBD2. Germline CDR1 is LGHNA and CDR2 is YSLEER. Trimming at V came to 3 bases and at J to 6 bases, leaving 5 bases not matched to a gene. This CDR3 contains 15 residues. The CDR3 region is CASSHVAGAPGELFF. Written as DNA, the CDR3 is TGCGCCAGCAGCCACGTAGCGGGAGCGCCCGGGGAGCTGTTTTTT.

This chain links TRBV30 with TRBJ1-5, with a weak D call TRBD1 (5 bases). This CDR3 region has 13 residues. V was cut by 0 bases and J by 5 bases, with 8 bases left in between. Germline CDR1 is GTSNPN and CDR2 is SVGIG (reference sequence). The CDR3 sequence: CAWSVGRDQPQHF. In DNA form, the CDR3 reads TGTGCCTGGAGTGTCGGCAGGGATCAGCCCCAGCATTTT. Drawing the rest from reference TRBV30 and TRBJ1-5, the complete variable domain is SQTIHQWPATLVQPVGSPLSLECTVEGTSNPNLYWYRQAAGRGLQLLFYSVGIGQISSEVPQNLSASRPQDRQFILSSKKLLLSDSGFYLCAWSVGRDQPQHFGDGTRLSIL.

This clone was seen just once. The chain carries TRBV5-1 and TRBJ2-7; D gene unclear. Germline V gene sequence: CDR1 SGHRS, CDR2 YFSETQ. Trimming removed 5 bases from V and 2 bases from J, with 20 bases in between. CDR3 size: 16 residues. The CDR3 DNA is TGCGCCAGCAGTGGCCAGGATACCTTCGGAACCTACGAGCAGTACTTC. Protein: CASSGQDTFGTYEQYF.

The rearrangement uses TRBV5-1 and TRBJ1-2, with D uncertain. V gave up 0 bases and J gave up 8 bases, with 14 bases separating them. The CDR3 is 14 amino acids. CDR1 is SGHRS and CDR2 is YFSETQ in the germline V gene. The CDR3 sequence: CASSLVGGSAGYTF. The CDR3 nucleotides read TGCGCCAGCAGCTTGGTAGGAGGTAGTGCCGGCTACACCTTC.

J is TRBJ2-2 and V is TRBV7-8; perhaps D is TRBD1 or TRBD2 (6 bases each). Germline V gene lookup returns CDR1 SGHVS and CDR2 FQNEAQ. CDR3 length: 16 residues. Between the trimmed V and J ends, which lost 2 bases and 7 bases, there was a span of 17 bases. The DNA of the CDR3 is TGTGCCAGCAGCTTACTCTCCGGGGGCGAGGGCGGGGAGCTGTTTTTT. This sequence encodes CASSLLSGGEGGELFF.

The genes are TRBV29-1 and TRBJ1-2; unclear D gene. CDR1 SQVTM and CDR2 ANQGSEA come from the germline V gene. The CDR3 is 13 amino acids. The germline V and J ends were trimmed by 8 bases and 3 bases, with 16 bases remaining between them. This CDR3 reads CSQANAGDYGYTF. DNA of the CDR3: TGCAGCCAAGCAAACGCCGGGGACTATGGCTACACCTTC.

The chain uses TRBV7-9 and TRBJ2-5; D is possibly TRBD1 (6 bases). This CDR3 is built from 13 residues. Germline V gene data show CDR1 as SEHNR and CDR2 as FQNEAQ (reference sequence). Trimming shortened V by 5 bases and J by 5 bases, and 12 bases separated the two germline ends. CDR3 nucleotide sequence: TGTGCCAGCAGCGATCAGGGGTTGGAGACCCAGTACTTC. Translated: CASSDQGLETQYF.

The chain employs TRBV29-1 and TRBJ2-7; TRBD2 matches at 14 bases. This CDR3 is 17 amino acids long. Germline V gene data show CDR1 as SQVTM and CDR2 as ANQGSEA. J was trimmed by 0 bases and V by 3 bases; bases with no gene match: 7. CDR3 sequence: CSVEAGTSGRGSYEQYF. As DNA, the CDR3 is TGCAGCGTTGAGGCCGGGACTAGCGGGAGAGGCTCCTACGAGCAGTACTTC.